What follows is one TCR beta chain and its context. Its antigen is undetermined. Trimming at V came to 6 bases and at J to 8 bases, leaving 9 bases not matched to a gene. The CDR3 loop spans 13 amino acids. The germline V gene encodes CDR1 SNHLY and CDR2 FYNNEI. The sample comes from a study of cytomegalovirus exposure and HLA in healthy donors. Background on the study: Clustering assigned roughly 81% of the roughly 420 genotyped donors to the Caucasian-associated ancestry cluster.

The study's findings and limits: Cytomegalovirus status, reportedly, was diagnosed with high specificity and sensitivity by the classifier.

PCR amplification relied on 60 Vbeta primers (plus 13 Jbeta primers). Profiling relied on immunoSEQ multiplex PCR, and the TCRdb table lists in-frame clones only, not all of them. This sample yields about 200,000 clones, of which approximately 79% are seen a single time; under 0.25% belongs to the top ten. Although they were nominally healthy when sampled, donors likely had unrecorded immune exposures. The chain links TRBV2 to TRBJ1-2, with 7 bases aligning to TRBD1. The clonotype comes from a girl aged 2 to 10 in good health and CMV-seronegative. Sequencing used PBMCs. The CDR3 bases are TGTGCCAGCAGCGTCGGACAGGACGGAGGCTACACCTTC. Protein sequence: CASSVGQDGGYTF.